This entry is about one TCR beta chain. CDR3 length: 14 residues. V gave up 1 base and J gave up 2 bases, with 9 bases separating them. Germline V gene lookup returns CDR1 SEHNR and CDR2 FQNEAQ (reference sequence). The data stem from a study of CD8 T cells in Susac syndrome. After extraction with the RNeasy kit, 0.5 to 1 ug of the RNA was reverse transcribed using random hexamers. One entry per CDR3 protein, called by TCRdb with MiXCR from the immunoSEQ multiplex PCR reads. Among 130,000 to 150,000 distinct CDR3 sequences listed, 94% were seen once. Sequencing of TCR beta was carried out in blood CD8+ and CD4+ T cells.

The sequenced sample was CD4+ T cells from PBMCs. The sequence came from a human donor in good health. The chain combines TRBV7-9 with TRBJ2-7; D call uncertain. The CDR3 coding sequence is TGTGCCAGCAGCTTAGGGAGTCAGCCCTACGAGCAGTACTTC. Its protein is CASSLGSQPYEQYF.